These T cell receptor beta chains were read from a single sample in a study of shared clonotypes between healthy human individuals. The protocol was immunoSEQ multiplex PCR, while the TCRdb copy is restricted to in-frame clones and leaves out a portion. The sample carries approximately 2,000,000 clones, 85% to 95% recorded once. Source material: naive CD4+ T cells from PBMCs. The receptors shown here come from a man aged 18 to 30 in good health. Some clones in this sample may be carry-over from other donors' samples. Both conserved end residues are part of each CDR3. D genes are given only for firm matches. Some rows mark clone size as missing; the rest say once, few, many or name a class of expanded clone.

j_call v_call d_call clone_size cdr3_nt cdr3_aa
TRBJ2-1 TRBV9 - - TGTGCCAGCAGCGTAGAGAACTGGGCGGCTAAGCAGTTCTTC CASSVENWAAKQFF
TRBJ2-5 TRBV29-1 - - TGCAGCTCCCGAAGGGGGCAAGAGACCCAGTACTTC CSSRRGQETQYF
TRBJ2-5 TRBV18 TRBD2 - TGTGCCAGCTCACCAGGGCTAGCGGGAGTCCAAGAGACCCAGTACTTC CASSPGLAGVQETQYF
TRBJ2-1 TRBV15 - - TGTGCCACTACCCGTCGGCCGGCGGATGAGCAGTTCTTC CATTRRPADEQFF
TRBJ2-1 TRBV7-9 - - TGTGCCAGCAGCTTAGGGACTCTTAATGAGCAGTTCTTC CASSLGTLNEQFF
TRBJ1-4 TRBV28 - - TGTGCCAGCAGTCGGGGTGTTAATGAAAAACTGTTTTTT CASSRGVNEKLFF
TRBJ1-5 TRBV4-2 TRBD1 - TGTGCCAGCAGCCCCAGACCATCCGGGACAGGGACGGCTTTAGGCAATCAGCCCCAGCATTTT CASSPRPSGTGTALGNQPQHF
TRBJ2-2 TRBV13 TRBD2 - TGTGCCAGCAGCTTTCGGCGGGGGTCGAACACCGGGGAGCTGTTTTTT CASSFRRGSNTGELFF
TRBJ2-7 TRBV28 - - TGTGCCAGCAGTTTTGGCGGAAGTACCTACGAGCAGTACTTC CASSFGGSTYEQYF
TRBJ2-5 TRBV25-1 - - TGTGCCAGCGCAGATCAGGGACAAGAGACCCAGTACTTC CASADQGQETQYF
TRBJ2-4 TRBV7-2 - - TGTGCCAGCAGCCCTGCTAGCGTAAAAAAAAACATTCAGTACTTC CASSPASVKKNIQYF
TRBJ1-2 TRBV9 - - TGTGCCAGCAGCGTAGATCAGGGGCGAGGGCATGGCTACACCTTC CASSVDQGRGHGYTF
TRBJ1-5 TRBV28 - - TGTGCCAGCATCCCCGGGGGCCTGAGCAATCAGCCCCAGCATTTT CASIPGGLSNQPQHF
TRBJ1-2 TRBV12-2 - - TGTGCAAGTCGCTTAGCCGACAGGGGAAGGGCCGCTCGGGGCTACACCTTC CASRLADRGRAARGYTF
TRBJ2-3 TRBV5-1 - - TGCGCCAGCAGCAGCTACGGACTGACAGATACGCAGTATTTT CASSSYGLTDTQYF
TRBJ1-1 TRBV6-6 - once TGTGCCAGCACCCCGGGGGGGGGCACTGAAGCTTTCTTT CASTPGGGTEAFF
TRBJ1-1 TRBV5-5 TRBD1 - TGTGCCAGCAGCTTCGGACAGGGCACTGAAGCTTTCTTT CASSFGQGTEAFF
TRBJ2-6 TRBV5-8 - - TGTGCCAGCAGCTCAAAAGACCCTGGGGCCAACGTCCTGACTTTC CASSSKDPGANVLTF
TRBJ1-1 TRBV28 - - TGTGCCAGCAGAATTTCGGGGGCGACCCACACTGAAGCTTTCTTT CASRISGATHTEAFF
TRBJ2-2 TRBV12-1 - - TGTGCCAGCAGCTTTGGACACCAGAACACCGGGGAGCTGTTTTTT CASSFGHQNTGELFF
TRBJ1-6 TRBV2 - - TGTGCCAGCAGTTTGGAGGGGGGACCCCTCCACTTT CASSLEGGPLHF
TRBJ2-1 TRBV11-3 TRBD1 - TGTGCCAGCAGCCCCCGGGACAGGGCCCTCAATGAGCAGTTCTTC CASSPRDRALNEQFF
TRBJ2-3 TRBV7-3 TRBD1 once TGTGCCAGCAGCTTAACGACGGGACAGCTTACAGATACGCAGTATTTT CASSLTTGQLTDTQYF
TRBJ1-5 TRBV7-2 TRBD1 - TGTGCCAGCAGCGACAGGGGTTTCCAGCCCCAGCATTTT CASSDRGFQPQHF
TRBJ2-1 TRBV5-1 TRBD2 - TGCGCCAGCAGCCTGGGGGGGAGGAGCTCCTACAATGAGCAGTTCTTC CASSLGGRSSYNEQFF
TRBJ1-2 TRBV5-1 - - TGCGCCAGCAGTTCCCAGGGCGGGGATCCGGGCTACACCTTC CASSSQGGDPGYTF
TRBJ2-1 TRBV5-6 - - TGTGCCAGCAGCAGAAGGGACCCCCCCTCCTACAATGAGCAGTTCTTC CASSRRDPPSYNEQFF
TRBJ1-5 TRBV30 - - TGTGCCTGGAGTTATCATAGGGGAAATCAGCCCCAGCATTTT CAWSYHRGNQPQHF
TRBJ2-1 TRBV5-5 TRBD2 - TGTGCCAGCAGCCCGAGCGGGACGGGTGATCATGAGCAGTTCTTC CASSPSGTGDHEQFF
TRBJ2-3 TRBV19 TRBD2 - TGTGCCAGTAGACCCTTAGCGGGAGGGCCAAGTACGCAGTATTTT CASRPLAGGPSTQYF
TRBJ1-2 TRBV29-1 - - TGCAGCGTTGAATTCTATGGCTACACCTTC CSVEFYGYTF
TRBJ2-7 TRBV5-5 TRBD1 - TGTGCCAGCAGCCGATCAACAGGGGCCTACGAGCAGTACTTC CASSRSTGAYEQYF
TRBJ1-5 TRBV19 - - TGTGCCAGTAGTATTGAAGGAAGGAGCAATCAGCCCCAGCATTTT CASSIEGRSNQPQHF
TRBJ2-1 TRBV6-6 - - TGTGCCAGCAGTTACTTTGCGGAAACCTACAATGAGCAGTTCTTC CASSYFAETYNEQFF
TRBJ2-2 TRBV19 - - TGTGCCAGTAGTATAGGGGGGGGCTCCTCGAACACCGGGGAGCTGTTTTTT CASSIGGGSSNTGELFF
TRBJ2-2 TRBV19 - - TGTGCCAGTAGTATAACCAGGGGCAACACCGGGGAGCTGTTTTTT CASSITRGNTGELFF
TRBJ2-3 TRBV7-3 - - TGTGCCAGCAGCCCAAGGGGGGGCACCACAGATACGCAGTATTTT CASSPRGGTTDTQYF
TRBJ1-1 TRBV9 TRBD1 - TGTGCCAGCAGCGCATATGGGGGGGACAGGGACACTGAAGCTTTCTTT CASSAYGGDRDTEAFF
TRBJ2-1 TRBV11-2 - - TGTGCCAGCAGCTTAACAAAGGGGGTAGGCAATGAGCAGTTCTTC CASSLTKGVGNEQFF
TRBJ2-5 TRBV19 - - TGTGCCAGTAGTATGACCGGACAGCAAGAGACCCAGTACTTC CASSMTGQQETQYF
TRBJ1-1 TRBV29-1 TRBD1 - TGCAGCGCCTATGGACAGGGTAACACTGAAGCTTTCTTT CSAYGQGNTEAFF
TRBJ2-7 TRBV5-6 TRBD2 - TGTGCCAGCAGCGAGGCGGGAGCGGACTACGAGCAGTACTTC CASSEAGADYEQYF
TRBJ1-1 TRBV28 TRBD1 - TGTGCCAGCAGTTTAGTAACAGGGGGCACTGAAGCTTTCTTT CASSLVTGGTEAFF
TRBJ2-1 TRBV25-1 TRBD2 - TGTGCCAGCGCTCAATCTAGCGGGAGGAAGAGGTACAATGAGCAGTTCTTC CASAQSSGRKRYNEQFF
TRBJ2-2 TRBV4-2 TRBD2 - TGTGCCAGCAGCCAGCCAACGACCGGACTAGCGGGATACTCCGGGGAGCTGTTTTTT CASSQPTTGLAGYSGELFF
TRBJ1-1 TRBV2 TRBD1 - TGTGCCAGCAGCCCCGGACAGGGAGGATTCACTGAAGCTTTCTTT CASSPGQGGFTEAFF
TRBJ2-7 TRBV6-5 TRBD1 once TGTGCCAGCAGCCCGGACAGGGTGACCTACGAGCAGTACTTC CASSPDRVTYEQYF
TRBJ2-3 TRBV19 TRBD2 - TGTGCCAGTAGTATTTTGTGGCGGGACCCTAGGGTCGGACTAGCGGAAGATACGCAGTATTTT CASSILWRDPRVGLAEDTQYF